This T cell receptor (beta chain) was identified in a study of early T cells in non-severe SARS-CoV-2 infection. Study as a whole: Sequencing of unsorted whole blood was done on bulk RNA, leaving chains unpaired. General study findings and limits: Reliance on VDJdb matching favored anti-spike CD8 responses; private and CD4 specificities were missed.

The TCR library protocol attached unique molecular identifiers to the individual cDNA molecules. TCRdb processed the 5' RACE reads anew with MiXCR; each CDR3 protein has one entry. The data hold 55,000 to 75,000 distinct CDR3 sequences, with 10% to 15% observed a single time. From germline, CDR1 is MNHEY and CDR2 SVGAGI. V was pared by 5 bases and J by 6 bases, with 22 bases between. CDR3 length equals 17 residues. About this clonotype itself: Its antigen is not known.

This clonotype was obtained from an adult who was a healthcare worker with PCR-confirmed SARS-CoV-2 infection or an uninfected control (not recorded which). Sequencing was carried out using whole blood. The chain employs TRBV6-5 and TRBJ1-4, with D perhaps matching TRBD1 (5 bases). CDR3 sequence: CASSQPPGAMGHEKLFF. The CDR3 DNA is TGTGCCAGCAGTCAGCCCCCCGGGGCCATGGGTCATGAAAAACTGTTTTTT.